The subject of this entry is one TCR beta chain. Antigen: not known. Molecular-barcoded quantitative 5'-RACE produced these TCR beta libraries. TCRdb ran MiXCR on the 5' RACE reads and lists one entry per CDR3 protein. This sample has 100,000 to 150,000 distinct CDR3 sequences; about a sixth occur once, and the top ten carry around a third. The sample is drawn from a study of CD8 T cells in ankylosing spondylitis. Notes on the study in general: Reactive arthritis synovial fluid and blood were previously reported to contain some motif variants. Enrichment of disease-linked clones was reportedly significant in matched ankylosing spondylitis synovial fluid. In ankylosing spondylitis blood, a motif of eight highly homologous TCR beta variants appeared characteristic.

The sequencing sample was made of blood, either unsorted or a sorted T cell fraction (not recorded which). The receptor comes from a male donor with ankylosing spondylitis.

Here the CDR3 reads CASSFLDYEQYF. The DNA for the CDR3 is TGTGCCAGCAGCTTCCTAGACTACGAGCAGTACTTC. The V and J genes are TRBV7-2 and TRBJ2-7, with D uncertain. V gave up 3 bases and J gave up 3 bases, with 6 bases separating them. Germline assignment: CDR1 SGHTA and CDR2 FQGNSA. The CDR3 runs 12 residues. The entire variable domain, with the rest obtained from reference TRBV7-2 and TRBJ2-7, is as follows: GAGVSQSPSNKVTEKGKDVELRCDPISGHTALYWYRQSLGQGLEFLIYFQGNSAPDKSGLPSDRFSAERTGGSVSTLTIQRTQQEDSAVYLCASSFLDYEQYFGPGTRLTVT.